This T cell receptor (beta chain) was captured in a study of T-cell memory formation after mild COVID-19. Study-level results: From day 15 to 85, contracting clones were balanced between CD4 and CD8, whereas later expanders leaned toward CD4+.

The germline V gene has CDR1 LGHNA and CDR2 YSLEER. V lost 0 bases and J 5 bases, leaving 13 bases between the germline ends. This CDR3 is 16 amino acids long. MiXCR, applied by TCRdb to the 5' RACE reads, yields one record per CDR3 protein. The table lists 110,000 or so distinct CDR3 sequences, about 20% of them singletons, with around 41% in the top ten. Concerning this clonotype: Its antigen is currently unknown.

Sequencing was done on a sample of PBMCs or a T cell subset sorted from them (not recorded which). The sequence came from a man in his late teens or twenties who had mild COVID-19 (a few samples of this study predate the infection). Cell type and time point are not known. The rearrangement uses TRBV4-3 and TRBJ2-2; possible D gene TRBD1, 6 bases. The DNA for the CDR3 is TGCGCCAGCAGCCAAGACAGGGGATGGCGGACCGGGGAGCTGTTTTTT. This encodes CASSQDRGWRTGELFF.